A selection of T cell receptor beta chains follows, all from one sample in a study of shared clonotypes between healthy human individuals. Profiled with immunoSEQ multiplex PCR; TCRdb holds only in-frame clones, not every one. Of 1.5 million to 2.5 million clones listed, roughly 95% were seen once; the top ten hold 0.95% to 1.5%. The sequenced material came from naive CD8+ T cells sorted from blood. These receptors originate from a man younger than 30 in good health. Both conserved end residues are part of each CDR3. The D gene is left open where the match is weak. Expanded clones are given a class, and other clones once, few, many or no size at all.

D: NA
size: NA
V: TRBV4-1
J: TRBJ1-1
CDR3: CASSLGSEDTEAFF
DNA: TGCGCCAGCAGCCTTGGCTCGGAGGACACTGAAGCTTTCTTT

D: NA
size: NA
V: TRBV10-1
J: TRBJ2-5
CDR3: CANPICDRGLETQYF
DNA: TGCGCCAACCCGATTTGCGATCGGGGGCTGGAGACCCAGTACTTC

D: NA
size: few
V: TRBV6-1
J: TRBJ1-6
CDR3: CASSEGGGANSPLHF
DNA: TGTGCCAGCAGTGAGGGAGGAGGTGCTAATTCACCCCTCCACTTT

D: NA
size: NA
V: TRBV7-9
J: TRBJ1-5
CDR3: CASSLDAFDQPQHF
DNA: TGTGCCAGCAGCTTAGACGCATTTGATCAGCCCCAGCATTTT

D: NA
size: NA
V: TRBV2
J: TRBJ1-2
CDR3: CASSEVGRAYGYTF
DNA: TGTGCCAGCAGTGAGGTTGGCAGGGCATATGGCTACACCTTC

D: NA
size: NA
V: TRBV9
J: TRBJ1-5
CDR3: CASSDDGNQPQHF
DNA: TGTGCCAGCAGCGATGACGGCAATCAGCCCCAGCATTTT

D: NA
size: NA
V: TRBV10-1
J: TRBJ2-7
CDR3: CASSEFHSPPDIEQYF
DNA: TGCGCCAGCAGTGAGTTCCACAGTCCCCCTGACATCGAGCAGTACTTC

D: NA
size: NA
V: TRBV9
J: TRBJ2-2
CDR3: CASSVGIISSGELFF
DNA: TGTGCCAGCAGCGTAGGAATAATCTCTTCCGGGGAGCTGTTTTTT

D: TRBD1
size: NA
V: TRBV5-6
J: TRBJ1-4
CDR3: CASRVQGAGKEKLFF
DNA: TGTGCCAGCAGAGTACAGGGGGCGGGCAAGGAAAAACTGTTTTTT

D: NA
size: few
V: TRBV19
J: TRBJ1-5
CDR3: CATQRGGQPQHF
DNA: TGTGCCACTCAGAGGGGCGGGCAGCCCCAGCATTTT

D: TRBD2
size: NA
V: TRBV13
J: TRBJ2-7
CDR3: CASSYQGTSEAYEQYF
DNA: TGTGCCAGCAGCTACCAGGGGACTAGCGAAGCCTACGAGCAGTACTTC

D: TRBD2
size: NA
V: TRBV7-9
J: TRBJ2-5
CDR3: CASSGTSGRNPQETQYF
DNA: TGTGCCAGCAGCGGGACTAGCGGGAGGAACCCCCAAGAGACCCAGTACTTC

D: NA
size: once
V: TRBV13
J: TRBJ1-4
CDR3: CASSLRTATNEKLFF
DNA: TGTGCCAGCAGCCTTCGGACAGCAACTAATGAAAAACTGTTTTTT

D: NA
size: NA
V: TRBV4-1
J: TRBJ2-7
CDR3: CASSHVGDYEQYF
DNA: TGCGCCAGCAGCCATGTGGGGGACTACGAGCAGTACTTC